The clone carrying this T cell receptor beta chain was detected once. Original data processing: By means of reference gene primer amplification, nucleated cell counts were estimated. Assay used: immunoSEQ multiplex PCR; TCRdb lists only in-frame clones, some missing. The DNA was the basis for D and trimming; V, J and clone size are from that table. The repertoire has over 65,000 clones, approximately 84% of them found once; the top ten carry 10% to 15%. This entry comes from a study of blood T cell repertoires in COVID-19. Study-wide background: The study drew acute and convalescent COVID-19 samples from the United States, Italy and Spain. Sample material is recorded as cDNA or gDNA derived from T cells, B-cell-depleted T cells, or PBMCs.

V dropped 4 bases and J dropped 5; count of bases not matched to a gene: 7. The length of the CDR3 is 15 residues. Per germline, CDR1 SGHRS and CDR2 YFSETQ. The sample comprised peripheral blood. The chain is built from TRBV5-1 and TRBJ2-5; TRBD1 aligns across 11 bases. The receptor comes from a human donor in a cohort sampled during active COVID-19. The CDR3 DNA sequence: TGCGCCAGCAGCGAAGGACAGGGGGCGGAGGAGACCCAGTACTTC. It specifies CASSEGQGAEETQYF.